This T cell receptor beta chain came from a study of tissue T cells after allogeneic stem cell transplantation. Repertoires were generated with immunoSEQ multiplex PCR, while TCRdb's copy carries only in-frame clones and drops some. In the table there are about 5,100 clones, more than 60% of which are singletons. This CDR3 is 16 amino acids long. Per the germline V gene, CDR1 is LGHDT and CDR2 is YNNKEL (reference sequence). V lost 4 bases and J lost 1; bases outside the gene matches: 5. Comparators were a few non-transplant cancer patients without known GI disease. This clone is medium-sized within its sample.

The chain recombines TRBV3-1 (or the pseudogene TRBV3-2) with TRBJ1-1, with 11 bases matching TRBD1. This sequence was found in a female donor at least 60 years old with lung cancer. The input for sequencing was tissue from the colon, taken at autopsy. The CDR3 DNA follows: TGTGCCAGCAGCCTTGGGACAGGGGGGAAGAACACTGAAGCTTTCTTT. Its translation is CASSLGTGGKNTEAFF.